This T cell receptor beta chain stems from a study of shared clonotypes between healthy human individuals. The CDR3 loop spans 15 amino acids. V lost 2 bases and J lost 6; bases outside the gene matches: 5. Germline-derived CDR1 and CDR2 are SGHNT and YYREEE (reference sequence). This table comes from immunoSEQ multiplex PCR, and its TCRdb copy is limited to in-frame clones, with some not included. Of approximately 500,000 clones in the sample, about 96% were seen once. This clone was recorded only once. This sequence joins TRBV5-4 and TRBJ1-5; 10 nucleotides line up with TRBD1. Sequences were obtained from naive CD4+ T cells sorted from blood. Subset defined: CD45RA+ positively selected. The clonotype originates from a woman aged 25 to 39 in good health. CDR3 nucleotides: TGTGCCAGCAGCTTTGGGACAGGGGAAGGTCAGCCCCAGCATTTT. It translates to CASSFGTGEGQPQHF.